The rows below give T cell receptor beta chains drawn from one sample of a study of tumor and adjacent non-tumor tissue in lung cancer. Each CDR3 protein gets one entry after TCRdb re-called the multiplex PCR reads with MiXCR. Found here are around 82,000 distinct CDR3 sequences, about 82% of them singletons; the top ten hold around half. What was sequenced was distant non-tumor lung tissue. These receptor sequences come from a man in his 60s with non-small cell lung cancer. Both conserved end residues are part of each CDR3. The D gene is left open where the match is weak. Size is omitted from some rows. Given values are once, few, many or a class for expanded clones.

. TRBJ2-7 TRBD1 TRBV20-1 CSARDETGKEQYF TGCAGTGCAAGAGACGAGACAGGGAAAGAGCAGTACTTC
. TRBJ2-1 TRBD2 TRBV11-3 CTSSLHPGTSGASSYNEQFF TGTACCAGCAGCTTACACCCCGGGACTAGCGGGGCGAGCTCCTACAATGAGCAGTTCTTC
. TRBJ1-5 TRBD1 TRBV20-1 CSAQEDRANQPQDF TGCAGTGCTCAAGAGGACAGGGCAAATCAGCCCCAGGATTTT
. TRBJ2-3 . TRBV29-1 CSGAGPHAGTQYF TGCAGCGGCGCGGGCCCCCACGCAGGTACGCAGTATTTT
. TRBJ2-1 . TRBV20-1 CSARGSVNYNEQFF TGCAGTGCTAGAGGATCAGTAAACTATAATGAGCAGTTCTTC
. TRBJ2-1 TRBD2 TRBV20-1 CSTTDLGTSAYNEQFF TGCAGTACTACAGATTTGGGGACTAGCGCTTACAATGAGCAGTTCTTC
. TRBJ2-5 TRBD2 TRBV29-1 CSVEATSGCIQETQYF TGCAGCGTTGAAGCGACTAGCGGGTGTATCCAAGAGACCCAGTACTTC
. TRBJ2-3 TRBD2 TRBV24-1 CATSDFVAGDKDTQFF TGTGCCACCAGTGATTTTGTAGCGGGAGATAAAGATACGCAGTTTTTT
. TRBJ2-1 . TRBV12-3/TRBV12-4 CASSSSLNFSYNEQFF TGTGCCAGCAGTTCGTCCCTGAACTTCTCCTACAATGAGCAGTTCTTC
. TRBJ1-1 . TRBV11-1 CASSFLAGNAEAFF TGTGCCAGCAGCTTCCTCGCGGGCAACGCTGAAGCTTTCTTT
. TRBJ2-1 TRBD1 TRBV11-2 CASSTGDRVHHNEQFF TGTGCCAGCAGTACCGGGGACAGGGTTCATCACAATGAGCAGTTCTTC
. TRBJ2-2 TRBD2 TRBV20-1 CSPRDSAGLPTWELFF TGCAGTCCTAGAGATTCAGCGGGGTTACCAACCTGGGAGCTGTTTTTT
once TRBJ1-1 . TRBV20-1 CSASGTWNTEAIF TGCAGTGCTTCTGGGACATGGAACACTGAAGCTATCTTT
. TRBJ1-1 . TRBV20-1 CSARMGRRNTEAYF TGCAGTGCTAGAATGGGAAGACGGAACACTGAAGCTTACTTT
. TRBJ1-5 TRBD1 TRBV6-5 CASSYLQGSDQPQHF TGTGCTAGCAGTTACCTACAGGGGAGCGATCAGCCCCAGCATTTT
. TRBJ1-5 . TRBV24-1 CVTSEGSSNQRQHF TGTGTCACCAGTGAAGGTTCTAGCAATCAGCGCCAGCATTTT
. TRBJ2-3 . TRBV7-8 CASSLGVSTDTHYF TGTGCCAGCAGCTTAGGCGTATCCACAGATACGCACTATTTT
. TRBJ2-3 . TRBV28 CANMLATLADTQYF TGTGCCAACATGCTAGCGACCCTAGCGGATACGCAGTATTTT
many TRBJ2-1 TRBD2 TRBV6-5 CASRGGILYNEQFF TGTGCCAGCCGCGGGGGAATACTTTACAATGAGCAGTTCTTC
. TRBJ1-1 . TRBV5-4 CASSAAGVRTEAFF TGTGCCAGCAGCGCTGCAGGGGTGCGTACTGAAGCTTTCTTT
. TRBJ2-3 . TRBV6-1 CVSSENPRRTDTQYF TGTGTCAGCAGTGAAAACCCCCGGAGAACAGATACGCAGTATTTT
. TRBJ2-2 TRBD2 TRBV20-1 CSARWTSGGDTGEPFF TGCAGTGCTAGGTGGACTAGCGGGGGAGACACTGGGGAGCCGTTTTTT
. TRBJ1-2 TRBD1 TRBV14 CARSLGATGWDGYTF TGTGCCAGGAGCCTGGGGGCGACAGGGTGGGACGGCTACACCTTC
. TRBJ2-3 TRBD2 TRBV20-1 CSAYPVTSGRLDTQYF TGCAGTGCTTACCCGGTGACTAGCGGGAGACTGGATACTCAGTATTTT
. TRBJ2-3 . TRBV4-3 CASSPSWPGPDTQYF TGCGCCAGCAGCCCCTCTTGGCCTGGTCCAGACACGCAGTATTTT
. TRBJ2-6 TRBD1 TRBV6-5 CVSSFGTGGSGANVLAF TGTGTCAGCAGTTTCGGGACAGGGGGCTCTGGGGCCAATGTCCTGGCTTTC
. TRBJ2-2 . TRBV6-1 CASNSKDGLGTGELFF TGTGCCAGCAATAGTAAGGACGGACTGGGGACCGGGGAGCTGTTTTTT
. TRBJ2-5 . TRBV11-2 CASGKGSGETQYF TGTGCCAGCGGCAAGGGTTCGGGGGAGACCCAGTACTTC
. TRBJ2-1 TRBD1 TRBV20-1 CSATDRVASNEQFF TGCAGTGCTACCGACAGGGTCGCTAGTAATGAGCAGTTCTTC
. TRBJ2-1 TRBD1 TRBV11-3 CASSNRDSSYNEQFF TGTGCCAGCAGTAACCGGGACAGCTCCTACAATGAGCAGTTCTTC
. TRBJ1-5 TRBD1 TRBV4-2 CASSQDDEGAIVNQPQHF TGTGCCAGTAGCCAAGATGACGAGGGGGCTATAGTGAATCAGCCCCAGCATTTT
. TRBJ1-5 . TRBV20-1 CSATVSLESNQPRHF TGCAGTGCTACAGTCTCATTGGAGAGCAATCAGCCCCGGCATTTT
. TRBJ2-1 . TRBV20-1 CSARARNRAEFDERFF TGCAGTGCTAGAGCAAGGAACCGAGCCGAGTTTGATGAGCGGTTCTTC
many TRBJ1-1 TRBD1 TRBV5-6 CASSRGQLNTEAFF TGTGCCAGCAGCCGGGGACAGTTGAACACTGAAGCTTTCTTT
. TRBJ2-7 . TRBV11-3 CASRRWGGRANDQCF TGTGCCAGCAGGAGATGGGGTGGTAGGGCCAACGATCAGTGCTTC
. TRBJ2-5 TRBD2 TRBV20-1 CSARELRGDRETQYF TGCAGTGCTAGAGAGTTGCGGGGGGACCGAGAGACCCAGTACTTC
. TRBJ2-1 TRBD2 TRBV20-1 CRARGLANYNEQFF TGCAGAGCTAGAGGACTAGCGAATTACAATGAGCAGTTCTTC
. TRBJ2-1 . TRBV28 CASSFGLGNEQFF TGTGCCAGCAGCTTCGGGCTAGGCAATGAGCAGTTCTTC
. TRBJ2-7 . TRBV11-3 CASSYGTGLTYGQYF TGTGCCAGCAGCTATGGGACTGGATTAACCTACGGGCAGTATTTC
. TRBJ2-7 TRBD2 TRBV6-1 CVSTIKGIGTSAVYVQYF TGTGTCAGCACCATAAAGGGAATCGGGACTAGCGCAGTTTACGTGCAGTACTTC
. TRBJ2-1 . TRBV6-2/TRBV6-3 CASTDRTALIEQFF TGTGCCAGCACCGACCGGACAGCCCTCATTGAGCAATTCTTC
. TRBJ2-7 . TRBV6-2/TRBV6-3 CASTTPRSYDQYF TGTGCCAGCACCACCCCAAGGTCCTACGATCAGTACTTC
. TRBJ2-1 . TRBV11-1 CASSESYSEGAYNEQFF TGTGCCAGCAGTGAATCTTATAGCGAGGGGGCCTACAATGAGCAGTTCTTC
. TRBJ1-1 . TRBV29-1 CSVADRLNTEAFF TGCAGCGTCGCAGACAGGCTGAACACTGAAGCTTTCTTT